The TCR beta chain under discussion was sequenced for a study of CD8+ T cells in alopecia areata. Whole-study context: Oral tofacitinib (5 to 10 mg twice daily) was administered to treated patients.

Looked up from germline, CDR1 is SGHRS and CDR2 is YFSETQ. The CDR3 loop spans 14 amino acids. Trimming cost V 0 bases and J 6 bases, with 12 bases left between them. Notes on this clone: The target antigen is unknown.

Findings and limits, study-wide: Sequencing of scalp tissue also captures the resident alphabeta T cells of normal skin.

Sequencing used cDNA as its template, made by extracting RNA and reverse transcribing it. Profiling relied on immunoSEQ multiplex PCR, and the TCRdb table lists in-frame clones only, not all of them. The sample comprises about 69,000 clones, under 75% of which are singletons, and over 15% rests with the top ten. The gene calls are TRBV5-1 and TRBJ1-1; D is possibly TRBD1 (5 bases). This TCR was recovered from a human donor with alopecia areata. The source material was CD8+ T cells sorted from blood, sampled at week 0. The DNA for the CDR3 is TGCGCCAGCAGCTTGGAGTCCAGGGCTGCTGAAGCTTTCTTT. As protein: CASSLESRAAEAFF. The full variable domain, in which reference TRBV5-1 and TRBJ1-1 provide the parts outside the CDR3, is KAGVTQTPRYLIKTRGQQVTLSCSPISGHRSVSWYQQTPGQGLQFLFEYFSETQRNKGNFPGRFSGRQFSNSRSEMNVSTLELGDSALYLCASSLESRAAEAFFGQGTRLTVV.